This TCR beta chain was sequenced for a study of blood T cell repertoires in COVID-19. At the level of the study: Acute and convalescent COVID-19 specimens originated in the United States, Italy and Spain. PBMCs, B-cell-depleted T cells, or T cells were the source of the cDNA or gDNA that made up the material.

There are a few counts of this clone. As originally analysed: Estimation of nucleated cell counts relied on the amplification of reference gene primers. Sequencing used immunoSEQ multiplex PCR; TCRdb keeps in-frame clones, though not all of them. From that table come the V and J calls and clone size; the DNA was used to work out D and trimming. The sample records some 190,000 clones, approximately 90% being singletons. The specimen was peripheral blood. The origin of this receptor is a man aged 25-45 years with acute or convalescent COVID-19.

The CDR3 region has the DNA TGTGCCAGCAGCGCACAGGGAATCTATGGCTACACCTTC. Amino acid sequence: CASSAQGIYGYTF. V is TRBV9 and J is TRBJ1-2; a weak D match, TRBD1 (6 bases). The CDR3 is 13 amino acids. Per the germline V gene, CDR1 is SGDLS and CDR2 is YYNGEE. The germline V and J ends were trimmed by 3 bases and 4 bases, with 10 bases remaining between them.